Below are 13 T cell receptor beta chains sequenced from a single sample in a study of T cells in Graves' hyperthyroidism and ophthalmopathy. Regions amplified from RNA transcripts were the TCR beta CDR3 regions. Primed by the HTBI set, a first-round RT-PCR was run on the TCR CDR3. TCRdb passed the multiplex PCR reads through MiXCR, listing each CDR3 protein once. Here the sample spans about 710,000 distinct CDR3 sequences, around 17% being singletons. The specimen was blood. The receptors were gathered from a man aged 18 to 30 with Graves' hyperthyroidism.

The V and J genes are TRBV30 and TRBJ2-5, with D maybe TRBD2 (7 bases). Trimming stripped 0 bases from V and 4 bases from J, with 15 bases between. Germline V gene data show CDR1 as GTSNPN and CDR2 as SVGIG (reference sequence). This CDR3 has 15 amino acids. The CDR3 nucleotides are TGTGCCTGGAGTGTAGGGGGGGTGGTTGGAGAGACCCAGTACTTC. It codes for CAWSVGGVVGETQYF. Full variable domain (outside the CDR3, taken from reference TRBV30 and TRBJ2-5): SQTIHQWPATLVQPVGSPLSLECTVEGTSNPNLYWYRQAAGRGLQLLFYSVGIGQISSEVPQNLSASRPQDRQFILSSKKLLLSDSGFYLCAWSVGGVVGETQYFGPGTRLLVL.

This clonotype was counted ten times or more. The J gene is TRBJ2-1, the V gene TRBV29-1; 12 nucleotides line up with TRBD2. Germline V CDR1 and CDR2: SQVTM, ANQGSEA. CDR3 length: 17 residues. V lost 0 bases to trimming and J lost 7 bases; unmatched junction nucleotides: 10. The CDR3 nucleotides are TGCAGCGTTGAAGATTGGGCTAGCGGGAGGGGAACGAATGAGCAGTTCTTC. Translating it yields CSVEDWASGRGTNEQFF.

This clonotype was detected ten times or more. This chain uses TRBV19 with TRBJ2-7, with 8 bases matching TRBD2. Per germline, CDR1 LNHDA and CDR2 SQIVND (reference sequence). The CDR3 has 15 amino acids. V was pared by 3 bases and J by 1 base, with 5 bases of the junction left unmatched. The CDR3 spells CASSISSGSSYEQYF. CDR3 coding DNA: TGTGCCAGTAGTATTTCCAGCGGGAGTTCCTACGAGCAGTACTTC.

V and J are TRBV4-1 and TRBJ2-1; 10 nucleotides agree with TRBD1. CDR3 size: 15 residues. Germline lookup yields CDR1 MGHRA and CDR2 YSYEKL. Trimming cost V 5 bases and J 6 bases; bases outside gene matches: 7. CDR3 loop: CASSKPGTGVNEQFF. DNA of the CDR3: TGCGCCAGCAGCAAACCTGGGACAGGGGTCAATGAGCAGTTCTTC.

This clonotype came up many times. This chain uses TRBV28 with TRBJ1-2, with D possibly matching TRBD1 (6 bases). The V gene's germline CDR1 is MDHEN and CDR2 SYDVKM. CDR3 length equals 14 residues. V dropped 4 bases and J dropped 3 bases, with 12 bases sitting between them. The DNA of the CDR3 is TGTGCCAGCAGTTGGACAGCACGTCACTATGGCTACACCTTC. Amino acids: CASSWTARHYGYTF.

At least ten counts were recorded for this clonotype. The V and J genes are TRBV20-1 and TRBJ1-1; D unclear. The germline CDR1 and CDR2 sequences are DFQATT and SNEGSKA (reference sequence). Trimming removed 5 bases from V and 1 base from J, with 8 bases in between. CDR3 length: 12 amino acids. CDR3 in DNA: TGCAGTGCTGGGGAGCGGAACACTGAAGCTTTCTTT. This sequence encodes CSAGERNTEAFF.

This clonotype was seen repeatedly, ten times or more. The chain is built from TRBV7-2 and TRBJ2-5; D remains unclear. This CDR3 is 15 amino acids long. Trimming removed 2 bases at V and 5 bases at J, with 15 bases between. The germline V gene has CDR1 SGHTA and CDR2 FQGNSA. CDR3 nucleotides: TGTGCCAGCAGCTTACAGTTGTCATTGAAGGAGACCCAGTACTTC. Its protein product is CASSLQLSLKETQYF. The full variable domain, in which reference TRBV7-2 and TRBJ2-5 provide the parts outside the CDR3, is GAGVSQSPSNKVTEKGKDVELRCDPISGHTALYWYRQSLGQGLEFLIYFQGNSAPDKSGLPSDRFSAERTGGSVSTLTIQRTQQEDSAVYLCASSLQLSLKETQYFGPGTRLLVL.

V and J are TRBV28 and TRBJ2-7; no firm D call. This CDR3 is built from 14 residues. The V end was cut by 5 bases, the J end by 3 bases, with 14 bases between. Per germline, CDR1 MDHEN and CDR2 SYDVKM. The CDR3 loop reads CASSPDPRSYEQYF. CDR3 nucleotide sequence: TGTGCCAGCAGTCCTGACCCCCGCAGCTACGAGCAGTACTTC.

V is TRBV5-1 and J is TRBJ2-7, with unresolved D. Germline CDR1 and CDR2: SGHRS and YFSETQ. The CDR3 runs 13 residues. V was trimmed by 1 base and J by 6 bases, leaving 11 bases between them. DNA for the CDR3: TGCGCCAGCAGCTTGACACAGCTCGGCGAGCAGTACTTC. Protein sequence: CASSLTQLGEQYF. Supplemented by reference TRBV5-1 and TRBJ2-7, the full variable domain reads KAGVTQTPRYLIKTRGQQVTLSCSPISGHRSVSWYQQTPGQGLQFLFEYFSETQRNKGNFPGRFSGRQFSNSRSEMNVSTLELGDSALYLCASSLTQLGEQYFGPGTRLTVT.

This clonotype was picked up a small number of times. This sequence joins TRBV7-9 and TRBJ1-4, with TRBD1 matching over 10 bases. CDR3 length: 15 amino acids. Unmatched junction bases numbered 8, after V lost 5 bases and J lost 8 bases. From germline, CDR1 is SEHNR and CDR2 FQNEAQ (reference sequence). The CDR3 DNA is TGTGCCAGCAGCCCGACAGGGGGCGAGGGGGAAAAACTGTTTTTT. Protein product: CASSPTGGEGEKLFF.

The CDR3 bases are TGTGCCAGCAGCGCCAACGGCGGGACTAGGGAGCAGTTCTTC. This translates into CASSANGGTREQFF. This sequence joins TRBV9 and TRBJ2-1, with 8 nucleotides matching TRBD2. The trim removed 3 bases at V and 10 bases at J, leaving 9 bases unmatched. Germline V gene data show CDR1 as SGDLS and CDR2 as YYNGEE. The CDR3 runs 14 residues.

This sequence joins TRBV20-1 and TRBJ2-2, with a tentative D call TRBD2 (5 bases). The CDR3 is 14 residues long. V lost 3 bases to trimming and J lost 1 base, with 9 bases between them. Germline lookup yields CDR1 DFQATT and CDR2 SNEGSKA (reference sequence). CDR3 protein: CSARPGMNTGELFF. Here the CDR3 DNA reads TGCAGTGCTAGGCCGGGGATGAACACCGGGGAGCTGTTTTTT.

The sample holds a few counts of this clonotype. This chain connects TRBV6-5 to TRBJ2-5, with 14 bases fitting TRBD2. The length of the CDR3 is 17 residues. Unmatched junction bases numbered 7, after V lost 2 bases and J lost 5 bases. In germline, CDR1 is MNHEY, CDR2 SVGAGI. The CDR3 sequence: CASSYGLAGGMGETQYF. The CDR3 DNA sequence: TGTGCCAGCAGTTACGGACTAGCGGGAGGTATGGGCGAGACCCAGTACTTC.